Following are 7 T cell receptor beta chains from one sample sequenced in a study of CD8+CD57+ T cells in acquired aplastic anemia (dated by TCRdb to 2016 to 2018). Data came from an Illumina HiSeq 2000. TCR beta VDJ combination and CDR3 sequence profiling used genomic DNA as the template. TCRdb itself trimmed the public reads at Q25 with fastp, ran MiXCR and retained productive beta chains. Every distinct CDR3 protein forms one entry, paired with its most common genes and DNA. The sample profile shows around 140,000 distinct CDR3 sequences; approximately 41% of them were found once. The ten largest clones capture 8% to 9.5% of the sample. The source material was sorted CD4+, CD8+, or CD8+CD57+ T cells (not recorded which) from PBMCs. The origin of the receptors is a human donor in good health, serving as a control.

The chain links TRBV15 to TRBJ1-5; perhaps TRBD1 as D (6 bases). Trimming cost V 5 bases and J 6 bases, with 17 bases left between them. Germline CDR1 reads LNHNV; CDR2 reads YYDKDF (reference sequence). The CDR3 length is 15 residues. The CDR3: CATSPEGDNGQPQHF. CDR3 in DNA: TGTGCCACCAGCCCCGAGGGGGACAATGGTCAGCCCCAGCATTTT.

Regarding this clonotype: A read error may explain this, as a much larger clone is one base away. This chain links TRBV14 with TRBJ1-1; D is possibly TRBD1 (5 bases). CDR3 length: 14 amino acids. From germline, CDR1 is SGHDN and CDR2 FVKESK. Trimming shortened V by 5 bases and J by 8 bases, and 18 bases separated the two germline ends. The CDR3 protein is CASSSRRDSGEAFF. The CDR3 coding sequence is TGTGCCAGCAGCTCCCGCCGGGACTCAGGAGAAGCTTTCTTT.

The table lists this clonotype with many counts. This sequence joins TRBV19 and TRBJ2-1; D not certain. Trimming shortened V by 3 bases and J by 4 bases, and 4 bases separated the two germline ends. Germline V CDR1 and CDR2: LNHDA, SQIVND (reference sequence). This CDR3 region has 12 residues. The CDR3, as DNA: TGTGCCAGTAGTATCCGATACAATGAGCAGTTCTTC. Its translation is CASSIRYNEQFF.

At least ten counts were recorded for this clonotype. This chain joins TRBV20-1 and TRBJ2-1; 11 bases match TRBD2. The germline V gene encodes CDR1 DFQATT and CDR2 SNEGSKA (reference sequence). With V trimmed by 5 bases and J by 3 bases, 6 bases remained unmatched. The length of the CDR3 is 15 residues. CDR3 nucleotide sequence: TGCAGTGCTCCGGGACTAGCGGCTATCTACAATGAGCAGTTCTTC. Translation gives CSAPGLAAIYNEQFF.

Ten or more counts support this clonotype. This chain connects TRBV10-3 to TRBJ1-2; 7 nucleotides match TRBD1. V was clipped by 3 bases and J by 1 base; unmatched bases: 5. The CDR3 spans 15 residues. Germline values: CDR1 ENHRY, CDR2 SYGVKD. Here the CDR3 DNA reads TGTGCCATCAGTGAACAGGGGTTAGATAACTATGGCTACACCTTC. It codes for CAISEQGLDNYGYTF.

This clonotype occurred many times. The V gene is TRBV2, the J gene TRBJ1-1, with D possibly matching TRBD1 (6 bases). CDR3 length equals 14 residues. Germline CDR1 and CDR2: SNHLY and FYNNEI. Trimming took 3 bases from V and 5 from J, leaving 13 bases between them. The CDR3 protein is CASSEGGAGTEAFF. CDR3 nucleotide sequence: TGTGCCAGCAGTGAGGGGGGGGCAGGGACTGAAGCTTTCTTT.

The rearrangement joins TRBV14 to TRBJ1-3; D is unclear. V lost 4 bases and J lost 4, with 8 bases in between. CDR3 size: 13 residues. Germline assignment: CDR1 SGHDN and CDR2 FVKESK. The CDR3 coding sequence is TGTGCCAGCAGCCTTATGGCCGGAAACACCATATATTTT. It encodes CASSLMAGNTIYF.